A single sample is the source of the 26 T cell receptor beta chains below, sequenced in a study of blood T cell repertoires in COVID-19. Here immunoSEQ multiplex PCR was the method, and the copy in TCRdb shows in-frame clones only, minus some. This sample has under 250,000 clones; approximately 81% occur once, and the top ten carry 3% to 4%. Sequenced material: peripheral blood. The receptors derive from a woman aged 80 or older with acute or convalescent COVID-19.

The chain uses TRBV2 and TRBJ1-5; no firm D call. The germline V gene has CDR1 SNHLY and CDR2 FYNNEI. The CDR3 loop spans 13 amino acids. Deletions cut 5 bases from V and 2 bases from J, with 7 bases between. CDR3 bases: TGTGCCAGCAGTATGGCAGGCAATCAGCCCCAGCATTTT. It is translated as CASSMAGNQPQHF.

As for this clone: This sample also contains other DNA sequences that code for the same CDR3. This chain uses TRBV28 with TRBJ1-2; D gene uncertain. There are 12 residues in the CDR3. V was pared by 3 bases and J by 4 bases, with 6 bases between. Germline values: CDR1 MDHEN, CDR2 SYDVKM. The chain's CDR3 is CASSFRGYGYTF. The DNA of the CDR3 is TGTGCCAGCAGTTTTCGGGGCTATGGCTACACCTTC.

The gene calls are TRBV5-1 and TRBJ1-2; D is possibly TRBD1 (5 bases). V gave up 0 bases and J gave up 8 bases, with 17 bases separating them. CDR1 is SGHRS and CDR2 is YFSETQ in the germline V gene. There are 15 residues in the CDR3. Written as DNA, the CDR3 is TGCGCCAGCAGCTTGGACGGAGGACACGCGGGAGGCTACACCTTC. It codes for CASSLDGGHAGGYTF.

This rearrangement joins TRBV9 to TRBJ2-7; tentatively, D is TRBD2 (6 bases). This CDR3 region has 15 residues. V was trimmed by 0 bases and J by 1 base, leaving 11 bases between them. From germline, CDR1 is SGDLS and CDR2 YYNGEE. This CDR3 reads CASSVAAGLSYEQYF. The CDR3 DNA sequence: TGTGCCAGCAGCGTAGCAGCGGGCCTTTCCTACGAGCAGTACTTC.

The V gene is TRBV5-1, the J gene TRBJ1-1, with 9 bases lining up with TRBD1. This CDR3 comprises 15 residues. Germline assignment: CDR1 SGHRS and CDR2 YFSETQ. Trimming removed 4 bases from V and 1 base from J; junction bases left unmatched: 5. CDR3 sequence reads: CASSQGQGSNTEAFF. The CDR3 coding sequence is TGCGCCAGCAGCCAGGGACAGGGATCGAACACTGAAGCTTTCTTT. The full variable domain, rest sourced from reference TRBV5-1 and TRBJ1-1, is KAGVTQTPRYLIKTRGQQVTLSCSPISGHRSVSWYQQTPGQGLQFLFEYFSETQRNKGNFPGRFSGRQFSNSRSEMNVSTLELGDSALYLCASSQGQGSNTEAFFGQGTRLTVV.

The genes are TRBV5-1 and TRBJ2-7; the D is unclear. From germline, CDR1 is SGHRS and CDR2 YFSETQ. V was clipped by 4 bases and J by 0 bases, with 8 bases between them. The CDR3 is 13 residues long. CDR3 nucleotides: TGCGCCAGCAGCGAGCGCGCCTCCTACGAGCAGTACTTC. Residues: CASSERASYEQYF.

The chain has TRBV5-1 and TRBJ2-5, with D possibly matching TRBD2 (5 bases). CDR1 and CDR2 (germline): SGHRS, YFSETQ. CDR3 length equals 14 residues. V was clipped by 7 bases and J by 5 bases, with 18 bases between them. The CDR3 DNA follows: TGCGCCAGCTCTTCGGGGTACTTGGTTGAGACCCAGTACTTC. Encoded protein: CASSSGYLVETQYF.

The gene calls are TRBV28 and TRBJ2-7; D perhaps matches TRBD2 (6 bases). The CDR3 runs to 15 residues. Per germline, CDR1 MDHEN and CDR2 SYDVKM. The V gene lost 2 bases and the J gene lost 2 bases, with 13 bases spanning the gap. The CDR3 is CASSLRRGNTYEQYF. The CDR3 coding sequence is TGTGCCAGCAGTTTAAGGCGGGGTAACACCTACGAGCAGTACTTC.

This sequence joins TRBV5-4 and TRBJ2-3; 11 bases align to TRBD2. From germline, CDR1 is SGHNT and CDR2 YYREEE (reference sequence). The CDR3 consists of 18 residues. With 4 bases clipped from V and 2 bases from J, the junction kept 12 bases outside the gene matches. In DNA form, the CDR3 reads TGTGCCAGCAGCGGAATTAGCGGGGGGGCCTGGAACACAGATACGCAGTATTTT. Protein product: CASSGISGGAWNTDTQYF.

This rearrangement joins TRBV28 to TRBJ2-7; a possible D gene is TRBD1 (5 bases). Germline loops: CDR1 MDHEN, CDR2 SYDVKM. The CDR3 is 15 amino acids. V was cut by 4 bases and J by 3 bases, with 16 bases left in between. The CDR3 coding sequence is TGTGCCAGCAGTTCCCCCCAGGAAACAGGCTACGAGCAGTACTTC. Amino acid sequence: CASSSPQETGYEQYF.

The chain links TRBV13 to TRBJ2-3; 9 bases match TRBD2. With V trimmed by 2 bases and J by 5 bases, 8 bases remained unmatched. The CDR3 length is 16 residues. CDR1 is PRHDT and CDR2 is FYEKMQ in the germline V gene (reference sequence). The CDR3 coding sequence is TGTGCCAGCAGCTTAACTGGCGGGGGGGCCATAGATACGCAGTATTTT. Its translation: CASSLTGGGAIDTQYF. The full variable domain, with the rest looked up from reference TRBV13 and TRBJ2-3, is AAGVIQSPRHLIKEKRETATLKCYPIPRHDTVYWYQQGPGQDPQFLISFYEKMQSDKGSIPDRFSAQQFSDYHSELNMSSLELGDSALYFCASSLTGGGAIDTQYFGPGTRLTVL.

This clone has a single count. The genes are TRBV28 and TRBJ1-5; 7 nucleotides agree with TRBD1. CDR3 length equals 15 residues. Germline trimming cut 6 bases from V and 0 bases from J; bases unmatched to any gene: 5. Germline V gene lookup returns CDR1 MDHEN and CDR2 SYDVKM. CDR3 DNA sequence: TGTGCCAGCAGCCCGGGGACAGATAGCAATCAGCCCCAGCATTTT. As protein: CASSPGTDSNQPQHF.

The V and J genes are TRBV29-1 and TRBJ1-5; perhaps TRBD1 as D (5 bases). The germline gives CDR1 SQVTM, CDR2 ANQGSEA. V lost 5 bases to trimming and J lost 6 bases, with 11 bases between them. CDR3 length: 12 amino acids. The CDR3 reads CSVREGSQPQHF. The DNA for the CDR3 is TGCAGCGTTAGGGAGGGGAGTCAGCCCCAGCATTTT.

The genes are TRBV2 and TRBJ1-2; 9 nucleotides match TRBD1. The V and J ends lost 9 bases and 2 bases, in that order; junction bases with no gene match: 4. The CDR3 sequence is 13 residues long. Per the germline V gene, CDR1 is SNHLY and CDR2 is FYNNEI. CDR3 residues: CASGQGKNYGYTF. DNA of the CDR3: TGTGCCAGTGGACAGGGGAAGAACTATGGCTACACCTTC.

CDR3 amino acids: CASSPRTGENEKLFF. The CDR3 DNA sequence: TGTGCCAGCTCACCTAGGACAGGGGAGAATGAAAAACTGTTTTTT. The chain combines TRBV18 with TRBJ1-4; 9 positions match TRBD1. V dropped 3 bases and J dropped 5; count of bases not matched to a gene: 4. This CDR3 spans 15 amino acids. The V gene's germline CDR1 is KGHSH and CDR2 LQKENI.

V is TRBV3-1 (or the pseudogene TRBV3-2) and J is TRBJ1-2, with TRBD1 identical over 7 bases. This CDR3 is built from 13 residues. The J segment lost 7 bases and the V segment lost 4 bases, leaving 6 bases of the junction unmatched. Germline assignment: CDR1 LGHDT and CDR2 YNNKEL (reference sequence). CDR3 in DNA: TGTGCCAGCAGCCCCCGACAGGGACGTGGCTACACCTTC. Translation gives CASSPRQGRGYTF.

This clone was observed a single time. This rearrangement joins TRBV6-5 to TRBJ2-3, with TRBD2 matching over 11 bases. The V and J ends lost 6 bases and 4 bases, in that order; junction bases with no gene match: 3. The CDR3 loop spans 14 amino acids. Germline V gene sequence: CDR1 MNHEY, CDR2 SVGAGI. The CDR3: CASRTSGVPDTQYF. CDR3 bases: TGTGCCAGCAGGACTAGCGGGGTTCCAGATACGCAGTATTTT.

The rearrangement joins TRBV5-1 to TRBJ1-3; perhaps TRBD1 as D (5 bases). Germline CDR1 reads SGHRS; CDR2 reads YFSETQ. This CDR3 region has 15 residues. The V end lost 0 bases, the J end lost 4 bases, and 11 bases lay between the germline ends. For the CDR3, the DNA is TGCGCCAGCAGCTTGGCCGGGGGTCTGGGAAACACCATATATTTT. Translated, it gives CASSLAGGLGNTIYF.

This clone has only a few counts. Distinct nucleotide sequences in the sample also encode this CDR3. This chain connects TRBV18 to TRBJ2-7; weak D call: TRBD1 (6 bases). Germline-derived CDR1 and CDR2 are KGHSH and LQKENI. Trimming took off 2 bases at V and 2 bases at J, with 7 bases between the two ends. CDR3 length: 13 amino acids. The CDR3 spells CASSPGQTYEQYF. The CDR3 DNA reads as TGTGCCAGCTCACCAGGACAGACCTACGAGCAGTACTTC.

V and J are TRBV29-1 and TRBJ2-7; D uncertain. Trimming left V 5 bases short and J 6 bases short, with 14 bases between. CDR3 size: 12 residues. Germline CDR1 reads SQVTM; CDR2 reads ANQGSEA. The CDR3 protein is CSVSVFTGEQYF. CDR3 nucleotide sequence: TGCAGCGTTTCCGTCTTCACCGGCGAGCAGTACTTC.

The chain links TRBV9 to TRBJ1-3; D perhaps matches TRBD1 (6 bases). V was shortened by 0 bases and J by 4 bases, with 17 bases between the two germline ends. The V gene's germline CDR1 is SGDLS and CDR2 YYNGEE. The CDR3 consists of 17 residues. CDR3 sequence: CASSVATGGRAGNTIYF. CDR3 nucleotide sequence: TGTGCCAGCAGCGTAGCTACCGGGGGGCGCGCGGGAAACACCATATATTTT.

The rearrangement uses TRBV6-6 and TRBJ1-4; D is ambiguous. V lost 0 bases and J lost 3, with 8 bases in between. Germline values: CDR1 MNHNY, CDR2 SVGAGI (reference sequence). The length of the CDR3 is 15 residues. CDR3 nucleotides: TGTGCCAGCAGTTACTCGGAGATCCCTAATGAAAAACTGTTTTTT. This codes for CASSYSEIPNEKLFF.

The V call is TRBV28, the J call TRBJ2-5, with a weak D call TRBD2 (6 bases). The CDR3 is made up of 15 amino acids. V lost 8 bases to trimming and J lost 2 bases, with 18 bases between them. Looked up from germline, CDR1 is MDHEN and CDR2 is SYDVKM. As DNA, the CDR3 is TGTGCCAGCCGCAGTCTCGGGACTTCTCAAGAGACCCAGTACTTC. Its protein product is CASRSLGTSQETQYF.

The chain couples TRBV28 to TRBJ1-6, with D possibly being TRBD1 (6 bases). The germline CDR1 and CDR2 sequences are MDHEN and SYDVKM. CDR3 size: 15 residues. Trimming cost V 3 bases and J 9 bases, with 15 bases left between them. This chain's CDR3 is CASSFPTQGASPLHF. The CDR3 coding sequence is TGTGCCAGCAGTTTCCCCACACAGGGTGCTTCACCCCTCCACTTT.

The sample holds one count of this clone. The V call is TRBV3-1 (or the pseudogene TRBV3-2), the J call TRBJ1-6; 8 bases are a match to TRBD1. V lost 4 bases, J lost 9 bases, and 8 bases stayed unmatched. The CDR3 extends over 15 amino acids. Germline-derived CDR1 and CDR2 are LGHDT and YNNKEL (reference sequence). The CDR3 region is CASSPSDRGSSPLHF. The CDR3, as DNA: TGTGCCAGCAGCCCATCCGACAGGGGAAGTTCACCCCTCCACTTT.

J is TRBJ1-1 and V is TRBV3-1 (or the pseudogene TRBV3-2); 8 bases align to TRBD1. Germline CDR1 LGHDT, CDR2 YNNKEL (reference sequence). The CDR3 runs 14 residues. V lost 3 bases and J lost 3; bases outside the gene matches: 3. The chain's CDR3 is CASSHHRGDTEAFF. In nucleotides, the CDR3 is TGTGCCAGCAGCCACCACAGGGGGGACACTGAAGCTTTCTTT.